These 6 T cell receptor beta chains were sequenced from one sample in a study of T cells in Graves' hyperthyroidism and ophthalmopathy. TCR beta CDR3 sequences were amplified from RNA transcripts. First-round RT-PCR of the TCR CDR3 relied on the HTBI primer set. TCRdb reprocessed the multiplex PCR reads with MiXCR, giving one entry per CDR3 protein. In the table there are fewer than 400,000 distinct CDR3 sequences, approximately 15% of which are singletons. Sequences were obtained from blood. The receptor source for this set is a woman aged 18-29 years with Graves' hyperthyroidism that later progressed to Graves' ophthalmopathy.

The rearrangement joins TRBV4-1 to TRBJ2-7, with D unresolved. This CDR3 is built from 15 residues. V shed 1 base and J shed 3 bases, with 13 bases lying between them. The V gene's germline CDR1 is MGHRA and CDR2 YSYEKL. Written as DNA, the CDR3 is TGCGCCAGCAGCCAAGTATTTGGACGGTTCTACGAGCAGTACTTC. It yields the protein CASSQVFGRFYEQYF.

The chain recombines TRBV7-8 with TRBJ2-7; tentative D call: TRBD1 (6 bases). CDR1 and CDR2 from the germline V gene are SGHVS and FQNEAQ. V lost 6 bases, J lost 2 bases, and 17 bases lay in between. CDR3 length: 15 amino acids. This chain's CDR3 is CASRLQGRSPYEQYF. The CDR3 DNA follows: TGTGCCAGCAGGTTACAGGGCAGAAGCCCCTACGAGCAGTACTTC.

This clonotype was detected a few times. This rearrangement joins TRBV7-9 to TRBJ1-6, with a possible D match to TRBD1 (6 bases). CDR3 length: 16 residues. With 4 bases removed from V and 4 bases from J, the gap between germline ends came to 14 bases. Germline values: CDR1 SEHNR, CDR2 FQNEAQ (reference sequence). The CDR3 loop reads CASSSSDRNYNSPLHF. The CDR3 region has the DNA TGTGCCAGCAGCTCTTCCGACAGGAATTATAATTCACCCCTCCACTTT.

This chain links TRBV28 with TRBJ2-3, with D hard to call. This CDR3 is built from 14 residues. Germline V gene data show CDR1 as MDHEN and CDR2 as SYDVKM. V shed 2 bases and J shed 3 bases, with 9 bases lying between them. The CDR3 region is CASSLVAATDTQYF. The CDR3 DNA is TGTGCCAGCAGTTTAGTGGCGGCTACAGATACGCAGTATTTT.

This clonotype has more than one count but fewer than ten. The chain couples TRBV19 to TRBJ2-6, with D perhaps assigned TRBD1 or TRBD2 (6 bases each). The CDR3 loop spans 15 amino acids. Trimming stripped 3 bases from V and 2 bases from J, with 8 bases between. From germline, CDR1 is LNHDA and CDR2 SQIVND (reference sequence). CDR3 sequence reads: CASSMEGAGANVLTF. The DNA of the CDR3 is TGTGCCAGTAGTATGGAGGGGGCTGGGGCCAACGTCCTGACTTTC.

CDR3 loop: CASSIQTSGLLHNEQFF. In DNA, the CDR3 is TGTGCCAGCAGTATTCAGACTAGCGGGCTCCTTCACAATGAGCAGTTCTTC. V gene TRBV27 combines with J gene TRBJ2-1, with 10 nucleotides matching TRBD2. CDR3 size: 17 residues. Unmatched junction bases numbered 12, after V lost 5 bases and J lost 5 bases. Germline-derived CDR1 and CDR2 are MNHEY and SMNVEV (reference sequence).